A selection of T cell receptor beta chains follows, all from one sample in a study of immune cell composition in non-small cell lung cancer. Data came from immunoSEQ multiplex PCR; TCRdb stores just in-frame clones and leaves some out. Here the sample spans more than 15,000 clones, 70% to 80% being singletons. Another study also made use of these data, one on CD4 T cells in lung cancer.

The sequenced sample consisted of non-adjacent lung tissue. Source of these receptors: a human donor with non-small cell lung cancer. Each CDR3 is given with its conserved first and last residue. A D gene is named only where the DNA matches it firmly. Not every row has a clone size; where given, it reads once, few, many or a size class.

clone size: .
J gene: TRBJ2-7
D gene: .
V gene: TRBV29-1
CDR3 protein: CSGSRGNYEQYF
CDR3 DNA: TGCAGCGGGAGTAGGGGGAACTACGAGCAGTACTTC

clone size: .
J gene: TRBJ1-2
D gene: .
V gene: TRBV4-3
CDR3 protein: CASSQVPGRGYGYTF
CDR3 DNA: TGCGCCAGCAGCCAAGTCCCAGGGCGAGGGTATGGCTACACCTTC

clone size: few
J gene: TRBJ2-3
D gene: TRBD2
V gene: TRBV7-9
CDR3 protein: CASSLVPGTSGTDTQYF
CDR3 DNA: TGTGCCAGCAGCTTAGTCCCAGGGACTAGCGGCACAGATACGCAGTATTTT

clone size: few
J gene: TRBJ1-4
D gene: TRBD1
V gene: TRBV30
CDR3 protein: CAWTQQGLGEKLFF
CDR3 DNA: TGTGCCTGGACCCAACAGGGGCTGGGAGAAAAACTGTTTTTT

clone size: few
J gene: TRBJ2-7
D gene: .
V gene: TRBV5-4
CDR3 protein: CASSLQGSDYEQYF
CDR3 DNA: TGTGCCAGCAGCTTACAGGGAAGCGACTACGAGCAGTACTTC

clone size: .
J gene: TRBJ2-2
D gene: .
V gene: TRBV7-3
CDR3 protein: CASSPLAGNTGELFF
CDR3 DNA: TGTGCCAGCAGCCCCCTGGCGGGGAACACCGGGGAGCTGTTTTTT

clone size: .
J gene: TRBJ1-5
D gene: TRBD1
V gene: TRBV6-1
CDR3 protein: CASSEEVPGQGNQPQHF
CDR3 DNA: TGTGCCAGCAGTGAAGAGGTACCGGGACAGGGCAATCAGCCCCAGCATTTT

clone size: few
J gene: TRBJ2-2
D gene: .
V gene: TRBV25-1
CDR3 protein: CASRDTGTGELFF
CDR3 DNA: TGTGCCAGCCGGGACACGGGTACCGGGGAGCTGTTTTTT

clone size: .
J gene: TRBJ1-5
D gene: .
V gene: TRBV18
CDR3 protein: CATQRDGNQPQHF
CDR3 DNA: TGTGCCACTCAGCGGGATGGCAATCAGCCCCAGCATTTT

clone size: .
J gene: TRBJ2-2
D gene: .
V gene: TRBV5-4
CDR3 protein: CASSLVSGGTGELFF
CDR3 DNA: TGTGCCAGCAGCTTGGTTAGCGGAGGCACCGGGGAGCTGTTTTTT